These 26 T cell receptor beta chains came from one sample sequenced in a study of blood T cell repertoires in COVID-19. TCRdb's table, derived via immunoSEQ multiplex PCR, lists solely in-frame clones and lacks some. The profile shows 300,000 or so clones, approximately 88% of them singletons. Sequencing was performed on peripheral blood. Receptors were obtained from a young woman who had recovered from COVID-19.

The chain recombines TRBV24-1 with TRBJ2-5; TRBD1 matches 9 bases. Germline V CDR1 and CDR2: KGHDR, SFDVKD. V trimming: 5 bases; J trimming: 3 bases; junction bases outside the gene matches: 3. CDR3 length equals 14 residues. The CDR3: CATSVGTGKETQYF. As DNA, the CDR3 is TGTGCCACCAGTGTCGGGACAGGGAAAGAGACCCAGTACTTC.

The rearrangement links TRBV6-5 to TRBJ1-1; no clear D gene. The CDR3 contains 15 residues. Per germline, CDR1 MNHEY and CDR2 SVGAGI. Trimming took 4 bases from V and 3 from J, leaving 15 bases between them. The DNA of the CDR3 is TGTGCCAGCAGTTGGACCGGGAGCTGGGACACTGAAGCTTTCTTT. The encoded protein is CASSWTGSWDTEAFF.

This clone is a singleton in its sample. This sequence joins TRBV28 and TRBJ2-7; D unclear. V shed 2 bases and J shed 4 bases, with 6 bases lying between them. CDR3 length: 12 residues. CDR1 and CDR2 (germline): MDHEN, SYDVKM. The CDR3 reads CASSLTEYEQYF. The CDR3 DNA reads as TGTGCCAGCAGTTTAACAGAATACGAGCAGTACTTC.

The rearrangement uses TRBV30 and TRBJ1-4; 8 bases map to TRBD1. CDR3 length: 14 amino acids. Germline values: CDR1 GTSNPN, CDR2 SVGIG (reference sequence). J gave up 6 bases and V 2 bases, and 5 bases lay outside the gene matches. The CDR3 region is CAWSSGQGHEKLFF. For the CDR3, the DNA is TGTGCCTGGAGTTCCGGACAGGGACATGAAAAACTGTTTTTT.

This clone occurred a few times. This rearrangement joins TRBV3-1 (or the pseudogene TRBV3-2) to TRBJ1-5, with 7 bases fitting TRBD1. The V and J ends lost 4 bases and 5 bases, in that order; junction bases with no gene match: 8. Germline values: CDR1 LGHDT, CDR2 YNNKEL (reference sequence). The CDR3 length is 15 residues. CDR3 DNA: TGTGCCAGCAGCCTCCGACAGGGTCGTGATCAGCCCCAGCATTTT. Amino acid sequence: CASSLRQGRDQPQHF.

The chain is built from TRBV29-1 and TRBJ1-1; maybe TRBD1 (5 bases). The CDR3 is made up of 17 amino acids. CDR1 and CDR2 (germline): SQVTM, ANQGSEA. Trimming stripped 5 bases from V and 1 base from J, with 23 bases between. Here the CDR3 reads CSVRLMTWKRGNTEAFF. CDR3 nucleotides: TGCAGCGTTCGACTCATGACGTGGAAAAGGGGGAACACTGAAGCTTTCTTT. Full variable domain (remainder filled in from reference TRBV29-1 and TRBJ1-1): SAVISQKPSRDICQRGTSLTIQCQVDSQVTMMFWYRQQPGQSLTLIATANQGSEATYESGFVIDKFPISRPNLTFSTLTVSNMSPEDSSIYLCSVRLMTWKRGNTEAFFGQGTRLTVV.

This chain uses TRBV5-4 with TRBJ1-1, with D possibly matching TRBD1 (6 bases). In germline, CDR1 is SGHNT, CDR2 YYREEE (reference sequence). V dropped 4 bases and J dropped 7 bases, with 17 bases sitting between them. The CDR3 covers 14 residues. The CDR3 nucleotides are TGTGCCAGCAGCCGGGGGGGGCAGTCGGATGAAGCTTTCTTT. Its translation: CASSRGGQSDEAFF.

There are a few counts of this clone. V and J are TRBV28 and TRBJ2-7; 12 bases align to TRBD2. CDR3 size: 15 residues. After removal of 5 bases from V and 3 bases from J, the junction contained 5 bases not matched to a gene. CDR1 MDHEN and CDR2 SYDVKM come from the germline V gene. The CDR3 coding sequence is TGTGCCAGCAGTACTCGACTAGCGGGGGACTACGAGCAGTACTTC. It is translated as CASSTRLAGDYEQYF. Combining the CDR3 with reference TRBV28 and TRBJ2-7 gives the whole variable domain DVKVTQSSRYLVKRTGEKVFLECVQDMDHENMFWYRQDPGLGLRLIYFSYDVKMKEKGDIPEGYSVSREKKERFSLILESASTNQTSMYLCASSTRLAGDYEQYFGPGTRLTVT.

The chain employs TRBV7-8 and TRBJ1-1, with 7 positions matching TRBD1. CDR3 length: 14 residues. CDR1 is SGHVS, CDR2 FQNEAQ, per germline. The junction had 10 bases not matched to a gene; V was cut back by 7 bases and J by 5 bases. The CDR3 loop is CASTLTGVSTEAFF. The DNA of the CDR3 is TGTGCCAGCACCCTAACAGGGGTCAGTACTGAAGCTTTCTTT. Together with reference TRBV7-8 and TRBJ1-1, the CDR3 gives the full variable domain: GAGVSQSPRYKVAKRGQDVALRCDPISGHVSLFWYQQALGQGPEFLTYFQNEAQLDKSGLPSDRFFAERPEGSVSTLKIQRTQQEDSAVYLCASTLTGVSTEAFFGQGTRLTVV.

A few counts support this clone. The chain couples TRBV27 to TRBJ2-2; 9 nucleotides agree with TRBD1. The V and J ends lost 3 bases and 5 bases, in that order; junction bases with no gene match: 4. Germline V gene sequence: CDR1 MNHEY, CDR2 SMNVEV (reference sequence). This CDR3 has 15 amino acids. In DNA, the CDR3 is TGTGCCAGCAGTTTGGGACAGGGCGGTACCGGGGAGCTGTTTTTT. Amino acids: CASSLGQGGTGELFF.

The chain has TRBV30 and TRBJ2-7; a possible D gene is TRBD2 (6 bases). The germline gives CDR1 GTSNPN, CDR2 SVGIG (reference sequence). The V gene lost 0 bases and the J gene lost 5 bases, with 14 bases spanning the gap. This CDR3 contains 14 residues. The DNA for the CDR3 is TGTGCCTGGAGTGTAAGAGGCAGGAGGGACGAGCAGTACTTC. It codes for CAWSVRGRRDEQYF.

The sample holds a few counts of this clone. This chain connects TRBV19 to TRBJ2-7, with D maybe TRBD1 (6 bases). CDR1 and CDR2 (germline): LNHDA, SQIVND (reference sequence). Trimming left V 3 bases short and J 4 bases short, with 16 bases between. This CDR3 is 15 amino acids long. The CDR3 bases are TGTGCCAGTAGTATTACCGGGACATCGGCATACGAGCAGTACTTC. It codes for CASSITGTSAYEQYF.

The V gene is TRBV6-5, the J gene TRBJ2-7, with a tentative D call TRBD2 (5 bases). CDR3 length: 13 residues. Looked up from germline, CDR1 is MNHEY and CDR2 is SVGAGI. The V gene lost 5 bases and the J gene lost 3 bases, with 11 bases spanning the gap. The CDR3 here is CASSRETNYEQYF. DNA of the CDR3: TGTGCCAGCAGTCGGGAAACGAACTACGAGCAGTACTTC.

J is TRBJ1-4 and V is TRBV3-1 (or the pseudogene TRBV3-2), with 10 positions matching TRBD1. Germline trimming cut 3 bases from V and 8 bases from J; bases unmatched to any gene: 9. CDR1 LGHDT and CDR2 YNNKEL come from the germline V gene (reference sequence). The length of the CDR3 is 16 residues. DNA for the CDR3: TGTGCCAGCAGCCAGCCTCCGGGACAGGGGATCGAAAAACTGTTTTTT. Its protein is CASSQPPGQGIEKLFF.

The chain has TRBV11-2 and TRBJ2-3, with D possibly being TRBD2 (6 bases). This CDR3 is 15 amino acids long. The germline V gene encodes CDR1 SGHAT and CDR2 FQNNGV. V was shortened by 2 bases and J by 4 bases, with 13 bases between the two germline ends. CDR3 sequence (DNA): TGTGCCAGCAGCTTACTGGGGGGTCTTGCAGATACGCAGTATTTT. Its protein product is CASSLLGGLADTQYF.

The CDR3 is CASSAQSYEQYF. DNA for the CDR3: TGTGCCAGCAGTGCACAGTCCTACGAGCAGTACTTC. This sequence joins TRBV2 and TRBJ2-7; D remains unclear. The CDR3 runs 12 residues. V was clipped by 4 bases and J by 1 base, with 5 bases between them. The germline CDR1 and CDR2 sequences are SNHLY and FYNNEI. Full variable domain (missing parts from reference TRBV2 and TRBJ2-7): EPEVTQTPSHQVTQMGQEVILRCVPISNHLYFYWYRQILGQKVEFLVSFYNNEISEKSEIFDDQFSVERPDGSNFTLKIRSTKLEDSAMYFCASSAQSYEQYFGPGTRLTVT.

The V call is TRBV5-6, the J call TRBJ2-1, with 9 bases identical to TRBD2. CDR3 length equals 19 residues. CDR1 SGHDT and CDR2 YYEEEE come from the germline V gene. V was clipped by 1 base and J by 2 bases; unmatched bases: 13. The CDR3 region has the DNA TGTGCCAGCAGCTTGAGGGGGTTAGCGGGGGCCCAGCCCTACAATGAGCAGTTCTTC. This encodes CASSLRGLAGAQPYNEQFF.

The rearrangement links TRBV28 to TRBJ1-5, with D perhaps matching TRBD1 (6 bases). This CDR3 is built from 15 residues. Germline CDR1 is MDHEN and CDR2 is SYDVKM. V shed 4 bases and J shed 4 bases, with 14 bases lying between them. In DNA, the CDR3 is TGTGCCAGCAGTTCGCCAGAAGGGGGAAATCAGCCCCAGCATTTT. Translation: CASSSPEGGNQPQHF.

The chain couples TRBV20-1 to TRBJ2-7; 9 positions match TRBD1. The junction had 8 bases not matched to a gene; V was cut back by 5 bases and J by 12 bases. CDR3 length: 11 residues. The germline gives CDR1 DFQATT, CDR2 SNEGSKA (reference sequence). The CDR3 reads CSAWGKGQGYF. CDR3 nucleotide sequence: TGCAGTGCTTGGGGAAAGGGACAGGGGTACTTC.

This chain connects TRBV4-2 to TRBJ2-3, with TRBD2 matching over 12 bases. Germline V lookup: CDR1 LGHNA, CDR2 YNFKEQ. V lost 4 bases to trimming and J lost 4 bases; unmatched junction nucleotides: 3. The CDR3 covers 15 residues. For the CDR3, the DNA is TGTGCCAGCAGCCCTTCTAGCGGGGGGGCAGATACGCAGTATTTT. Translated, it gives CASSPSSGGADTQYF.

CDR3 nucleotides: TGTGCCAGCAGCTTACAAAGAGGACAGACGAGCTCCTATAATTCACCCCTCCACTTT. This translates into CASSLQRGQTSSYNSPLHF. The rearrangement joins TRBV7-2 to TRBJ1-6; weak D call: TRBD1 (6 bases). The germline V gene encodes CDR1 SGHTA and CDR2 FQGNSA. Between the trimmed V and J ends, which lost 2 bases and 0 bases, there was a span of 17 bases. The CDR3 has 19 residues.

The rearrangement uses TRBV9 and TRBJ2-3; 7 positions agree with TRBD2. Trimming at V came to 0 bases and at J to 1 base, leaving 8 bases not matched to a gene. This CDR3 region has 17 residues. Germline lookup yields CDR1 SGDLS and CDR2 YYNGEE. The CDR3 region has the DNA TGTGCCAGCAGCGTAGACGTTTTGGGAGGGGGCACAGATACGCAGTATTTT. Translation: CASSVDVLGGGTDTQYF.

J is TRBJ1-4 and V is TRBV28; 7 bases are a match to TRBD1. The trim removed 8 bases at V and 5 bases at J, leaving 8 bases unmatched. CDR3 length equals 14 residues. Germline CDR1 is MDHEN and CDR2 is SYDVKM. The CDR3 DNA reads TGTGCCAGCTGCGTCTCACAGGGGAATGAAAAACTGTTTTTT. Translating gives CASCVSQGNEKLFF. The full variable domain, completed using reference TRBV28 and TRBJ1-4, is DVKVTQSSRYLVKRTGEKVFLECVQDMDHENMFWYRQDPGLGLRLIYFSYDVKMKEKGDIPEGYSVSREKKERFSLILESASTNQTSMYLCASCVSQGNEKLFFGSGTQLSVL.

The gene calls are TRBV7-8 and TRBJ1-1; TRBD1 matches at 9 bases. The CDR3 loop spans 15 amino acids. After removal of 6 bases from V and 4 bases from J, the junction contained 9 bases not matched to a gene. Germline V gene data show CDR1 as SGHVS and CDR2 as FQNEAQ. The CDR3 sequence is CASRRGQGSSTEAFF. The CDR3 DNA follows: TGTGCCAGCAGGCGAGGACAGGGGTCGTCCACTGAAGCTTTCTTT. The full variable domain, its missing parts supplied by reference TRBV7-8 and TRBJ1-1, is GAGVSQSPRYKVAKRGQDVALRCDPISGHVSLFWYQQALGQGPEFLTYFQNEAQLDKSGLPSDRFFAERPEGSVSTLKIQRTQQEDSAVYLCASRRGQGSSTEAFFGQGTRLTVV.

J is TRBJ1-2 and V is TRBV28; D is unclear. Per germline, CDR1 MDHEN and CDR2 SYDVKM. This CDR3 contains 13 residues. Trimming took off 3 bases at V and 6 bases at J, with 11 bases between the two ends. The CDR3 DNA reads as TGTGCCAGCAGTTTGCGGCGGAGTAATGGCTACACCTTC. This gives the protein CASSLRRSNGYTF.

In its sample, this clone was seen once. V and J are TRBV6-6 and TRBJ2-7; TRBD1 agrees at 8 bases. V lost 2 bases and J lost 6; bases outside the gene matches: 6. Germline lookup yields CDR1 MNHNY and CDR2 SVGAGI (reference sequence). CDR3 length: 14 amino acids. The CDR3 region is CASSYDATGAEQYF. The CDR3 DNA reads as TGTGCCAGCAGTTACGATGCGACAGGGGCCGAGCAGTACTTC.